Sequencing of this TCR beta chain was carried out in a study of T cells after yellow fever vaccination. Findings and caveats of the study: The appearance of a small share of clonotypes in both CD4 and CD8 compartments was observed.

5'RACE template switching produced TCR cDNA carrying a universal primer site and UMIs. TCRdb reprocessed the 5' RACE reads with MiXCR, giving one entry per CDR3 protein. The sample has about 550,000 distinct CDR3 sequences, approximately 21% seen once; the top ten hold about 13%. This CDR3 region has 17 residues. CDR1 MNHNS and CDR2 SASEGT come from the germline V gene. Trimming stripped 5 bases from V and 2 bases from J, with 19 bases between. Turning to this clonotype: The antigen remains undetermined.

This TCR was sampled from a man aged 30 to 39 who received the YFV17D yellow fever vaccine. The sequencing here drew on PBMCs, taken 15 days after the yellow fever booster vaccination. The chain employs TRBV6-1 and TRBJ2-1, with D unresolved. The DNA of the CDR3 is TGTGCCAGCAGTCCGTCTCTGGCCTCACGGACCTACAATGAGCAGTTCTTC. Translation gives CASSPSLASRTYNEQFF.